A single sample is the source of the 8 T cell receptor beta chains below, sequenced in a study of metastatic and nonmetastatic thyroid tumors. The entire patient cohort was treatment-naive prior to thyroid surgery. With MiXCR, TCRdb called clones anew from the PCR reads. The sample consists of roughly 8,900 clones, about 30% of them appearing once. Sequencing was carried out using adjacent normal tissue. The origin of the receptors is a female donor with papillary thyroid cancer or a benign thyroid nodule (not recorded which). Some clones in this sample may be carry-over from other donors' samples.

The chain joins TRBV11-2 to TRBJ2-1; possibly TRBD1 or TRBD2 for D (5 bases each). Germline CDR1 is SGHAT and CDR2 is FQNNGV. V shed 5 bases and J shed 4 bases, with 24 bases lying between them. The CDR3 has 18 residues. CDR3 protein: CASSEGPRLGRIYNEQFF. CDR3 DNA: TGTGCCAGCAGCGAAGGCCCCAGGTTGGGACGAATTTACAATGAGCAGTTCTTC. The variable domain in full, with the rest retrieved from reference TRBV11-2 and TRBJ2-1, is EAGVAQSPRYKIIEKRQSVAFWCNPISGHATLYWYQQILGQGPKLLIQFQNNGVVDDSQLPKDRFSAERLKGVDSTLKIQPAKLEDSAVYLCASSEGPRLGRIYNEQFFGPGTRLTVL.

The chain joins TRBV27 to TRBJ2-2; TRBD2 agrees at 10 bases. The V and J ends lost 0 bases and 1 base, in that order; junction bases with no gene match: 8. The CDR3 sequence is 19 residues long. CDR1 and CDR2 (germline): MNHEY, SMNVEV (reference sequence). In DNA form, the CDR3 reads TGTGCCAGCAGTTTATCGCAGGGCCGACTAGCGGGGAACACCGGGGAGCTGTTTTTT. The encoded protein is CASSLSQGRLAGNTGELFF.

This clone is termed medium-sized. In DNA, the CDR3 is TGTGCCAGCAGTTCACTAGCGGGAGGTAGTATGTTCTTC. This encodes CASSSLAGGSMFF. The chain joins TRBV6-1 to TRBJ2-1; TRBD2 aligns across 12 bases. The CDR3 consists of 13 residues. Looked up from germline, CDR1 is MNHNS and CDR2 is SASEGT. J was trimmed by 15 bases and V by 5 bases; bases with no gene match: 8.

This clone was counted only a few times. Mismatch with germline at one junction end may stem from a read error. The V and J genes are TRBV6-1 and TRBJ2-1, with D tentatively TRBD1 or TRBD2 (7 bases each). CDR1 is MNHNS and CDR2 is SASEGT in the germline V gene. CDR3 length: 16 amino acids. CDR3 coding DNA: TGTGCCAGCAGTGAAAGGGGAGGGGGCACCTACGATGAGCAGTTCTTC. Translation: CASSERGGGTYDEQFF.

This sequence joins TRBV20-1 and TRBJ2-7, with 7 bases identical to TRBD2. Germline V gene sequence: CDR1 DFQATT, CDR2 SNEGSKA (reference sequence). Germline trimming cut 2 bases from V and 2 bases from J; bases unmatched to any gene: 9. There are 15 residues in the CDR3. The CDR3 spells CSARSERGLTYEQYF. CDR3 DNA sequence: TGCAGTGCTAGATCCGAGCGGGGCTTAACCTACGAGCAGTACTTC.

This clone was picked up many times. The chain couples TRBV11-2 to TRBJ2-1; the D gene is possibly TRBD1 (5 bases). The CDR3 length is 13 residues. The germline V and J ends were trimmed by 5 bases and 10 bases, with 15 bases remaining between them. The germline V gene has CDR1 SGHAT and CDR2 FQNNGV. The CDR3 DNA reads TGTGCCAGCAGCGTCCAGCAGGGTGGAGAGCAGTTCTTC. It codes for CASSVQQGGEQFF.

This clone was seen repeatedly, ten times or more. The J gene is TRBJ2-2, the V gene TRBV9; 11 bases fit TRBD2. CDR1 SGDLS and CDR2 YYNGEE come from the germline V gene. V trimming: 0 bases; J trimming: 5 bases; junction bases outside the gene matches: 0. This CDR3 region has 15 residues. The CDR3 here is CASSVVAGGTGELFF. The CDR3 DNA sequence: TGTGCCAGCAGCGTAGTAGCGGGAGGGACCGGGGAGCTGTTTTTT.

This clone is categorized as medium-sized (0.01 to 0.1%). The rearrangement links TRBV6-5 to TRBJ1-5; a possible D gene is TRBD1 (6 bases). V was shortened by 0 bases and J by 2 bases, with 11 bases between the two germline ends. Germline V gene sequence: CDR1 MNHEY, CDR2 SVGAGI. This CDR3 has 16 residues. The CDR3 DNA reads as TGTGCCAGCAGTTACTCGGAGGGGGGATGCAATCAGCCCCAGCATTTT. Residues: CASSYSEGGCNQPQHF.